Shown below are 11 T cell receptor beta chains from a single sample sequenced in a study of cytomegalovirus exposure and HLA in healthy donors. Use of 60 Vbeta and 13 Jbeta primers characterized the PCR. Repertoires were generated with immunoSEQ multiplex PCR, while TCRdb's copy carries only in-frame clones and drops some. The table records 150,000 or so clones, 77% of them present only once. The sequencing input was PBMCs. The receptors were gathered from a male donor in good health and CMV-seropositive.

The rearrangement joins TRBV30 to TRBJ1-3, with D unclear. Germline V lookup: CDR1 GTSNPN, CDR2 SVGIG (reference sequence). The CDR3 covers 14 residues. V gave up 0 bases and J gave up 0 bases, with 6 bases separating them. The CDR3 sequence: CAWSVAVSGNTIYF. The CDR3 DNA sequence: TGTGCCTGGAGTGTGGCCGTCTCTGGAAACACCATATATTTT.

The chain employs TRBV11-2 and TRBJ2-5; a possible D gene is TRBD2 (5 bases). The DNA matches TRBJ2-7 better at its end, which makes the J call doubtful. The CDR3 sequence is 14 residues long. In germline, CDR1 is SGHAT, CDR2 FQNNGV. CDR3 in amino acids: CASSLDLTTYEQYF. DNA for the CDR3: TGTGCCAGCAGCTTAGATCTGACTACCTACGAGCAGTACTTC.

The chain combines TRBV9 with TRBJ1-2; no clear D. The germline CDR1 and CDR2 sequences are SGDLS and YYNGEE. The V end lost 2 bases, the J end lost 5 bases, and 7 bases lay between the germline ends. The CDR3 runs 12 residues. The CDR3 protein is CASSVTGYGYTF. As DNA, the CDR3 is TGTGCCAGCAGCGTCACGGGGTATGGCTACACCTTC.

The V and J genes are TRBV5-4 and TRBJ2-7; the match to TRBD2 covers 8 bases. Per germline, CDR1 SGHNT and CDR2 YYREEE (reference sequence). J lost 3 bases, V lost 4 bases, and 9 bases had no gene match. CDR3 length equals 15 residues. Written as DNA, the CDR3 is TGTGCCAGCAGCCACCCAAGCGGGAGTCTCTACGAGCAGTACTTC. It yields the protein CASSHPSGSLYEQYF.

The rearrangement links TRBV5-8 to TRBJ1-5; TRBD1 agrees at 7 bases. This CDR3 has 14 residues. Losses at the gene ends were 0 bases for V and 8 bases for J; bases not matched to a gene: 5. CDR1 and CDR2 (germline): SGHTS, YDEGEE. The CDR3 region is CASSLEGAYEPQHF. The CDR3 DNA sequence: TGTGCCAGCAGCTTGGAGGGGGCCTACGAGCCCCAGCATTTT.

V gene TRBV29-1 combines with J gene TRBJ2-5; 7 positions match TRBD2. The V segment lost 7 bases and the J segment 2 bases; nucleotides outside the gene matches: 7. This CDR3 spans 13 amino acids. Germline CDR1 is SQVTM and CDR2 is ANQGSEA. DNA of the CDR3: TGCAGCGCCGCCGGGGGACTACAAGAGACCCAGTACTTC. Its protein is CSAAGGLQETQYF.

The chain couples TRBV9 to TRBJ1-1; TRBD1 matches 8 bases. The CDR3 contains 15 residues. From germline, CDR1 is SGDLS and CDR2 YYNGEE. Unmatched junction bases numbered 8, after V lost 3 bases and J lost 4 bases. The CDR3 is CASSALQGALTEAFF. The CDR3 region has the DNA TGTGCCAGCAGCGCCCTTCAGGGGGCCCTCACTGAAGCTTTCTTT.

The V call is TRBV4-2, the J call TRBJ2-1; TRBD1 agrees at 10 bases. Trimming cost V 0 bases and J 9 bases; bases outside gene matches: 5. CDR1 is LGHNA and CDR2 is YNFKEQ in the germline V gene. CDR3 length: 15 amino acids. Written as DNA, the CDR3 is TGTGCCAGCAGCCAAGATTCCCGGGACAGGGGTGAGCAGTTCTTC. Translated, it gives CASSQDSRDRGEQFF.

This chain links TRBV6-1 with TRBJ2-5; tentatively, D is TRBD2 (6 bases). The CDR3 covers 15 residues. The ends were cut back, 7 bases at V and 5 bases at J, with 20 bases in the middle. CDR1 and CDR2 from the germline V gene are MNHNS and SASEGT. The CDR3: CASTQTAGMGETQYF. The CDR3 region has the DNA TGTGCCAGCACCCAAACGGCGGGGATGGGCGAGACCCAGTACTTC.

The J gene is TRBJ1-6, the V gene TRBV2; the match to TRBD1 covers 7 bases. Germline-derived CDR1 and CDR2 are SNHLY and FYNNEI. The CDR3 sequence is 15 residues long. The ends lost 6 bases at V and 3 bases at J; junction bases unmatched: 5. The CDR3 coding sequence is TGTGCCAGCAGGCTGCGGGACAGCTATAATTCACCCCTCCACTTT. Its translation is CASRLRDSYNSPLHF.

The rearrangement joins TRBV19 to TRBJ1-2; 7 bases are shared with TRBD1. Germline CDR1 reads LNHDA; CDR2 reads SQIVND (reference sequence). Trimming at V came to 7 bases and at J to 7 bases, leaving 12 bases not matched to a gene. This CDR3 region has 14 residues. CDR3 DNA sequence: TGTGCCAGTACCCCTTCGACAGGGAGGTTTGGCTACACCTTC. Protein: CASTPSTGRFGYTF.